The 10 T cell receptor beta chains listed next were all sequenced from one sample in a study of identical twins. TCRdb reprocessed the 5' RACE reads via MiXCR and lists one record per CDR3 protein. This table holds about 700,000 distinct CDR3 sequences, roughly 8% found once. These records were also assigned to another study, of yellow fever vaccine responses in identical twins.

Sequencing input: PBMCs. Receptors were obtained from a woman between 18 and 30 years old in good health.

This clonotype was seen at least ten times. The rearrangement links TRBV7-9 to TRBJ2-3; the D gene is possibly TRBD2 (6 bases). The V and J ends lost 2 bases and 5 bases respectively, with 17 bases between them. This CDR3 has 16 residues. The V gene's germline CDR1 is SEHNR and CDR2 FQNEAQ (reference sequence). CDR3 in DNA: TGTGCCAGCAGCTTAAGGGCGCGGGGCTTGGGAGATACGCAGTATTTT. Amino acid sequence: CASSLRARGLGDTQYF.

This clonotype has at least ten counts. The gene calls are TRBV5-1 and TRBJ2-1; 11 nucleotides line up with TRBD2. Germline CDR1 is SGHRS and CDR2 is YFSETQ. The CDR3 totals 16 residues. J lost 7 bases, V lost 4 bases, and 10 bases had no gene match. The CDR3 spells CASSRYLAGGSNEQFF. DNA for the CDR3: TGCGCCAGCAGCCGCTACTTAGCGGGAGGGTCAAATGAGCAGTTCTTC.

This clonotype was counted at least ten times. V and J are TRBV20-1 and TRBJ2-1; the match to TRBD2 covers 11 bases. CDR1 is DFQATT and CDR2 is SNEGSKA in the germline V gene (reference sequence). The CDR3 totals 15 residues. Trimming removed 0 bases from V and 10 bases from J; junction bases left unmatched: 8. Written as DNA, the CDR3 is TGCAGTGCTAGAGACAAGGGGACTAGCGGACGCGAGCAGTTCTTC. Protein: CSARDKGTSGREQFF.

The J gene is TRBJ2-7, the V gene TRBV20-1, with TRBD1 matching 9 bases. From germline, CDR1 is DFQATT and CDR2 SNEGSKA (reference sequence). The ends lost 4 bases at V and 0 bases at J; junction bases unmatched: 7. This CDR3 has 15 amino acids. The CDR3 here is CSATDTGGHSYEQYF. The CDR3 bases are TGCAGTGCTACAGATACAGGGGGCCACTCCTACGAGCAGTACTTC.

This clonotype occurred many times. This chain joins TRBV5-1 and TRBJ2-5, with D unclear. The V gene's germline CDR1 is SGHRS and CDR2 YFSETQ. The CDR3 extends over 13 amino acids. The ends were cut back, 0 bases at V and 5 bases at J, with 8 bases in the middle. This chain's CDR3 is CASSLASEETQYF. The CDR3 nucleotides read TGCGCCAGCAGCTTGGCAAGCGAGGAGACCCAGTACTTC.

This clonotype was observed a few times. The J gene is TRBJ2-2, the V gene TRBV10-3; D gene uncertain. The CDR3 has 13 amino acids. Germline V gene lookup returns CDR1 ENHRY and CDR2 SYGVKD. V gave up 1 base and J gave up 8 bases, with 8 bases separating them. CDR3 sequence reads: CAISEYESGELFF. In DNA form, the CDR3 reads TGTGCCATCAGTGAGTACGAGTCGGGGGAGCTGTTTTTT.

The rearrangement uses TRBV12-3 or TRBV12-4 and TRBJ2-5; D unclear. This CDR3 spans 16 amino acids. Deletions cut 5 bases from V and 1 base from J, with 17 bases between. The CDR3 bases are TGTGCCAGCAGTAATCCCGGGCTGACCGCCCAAGAGACCCAGTACTTC. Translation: CASSNPGLTAQETQYF.

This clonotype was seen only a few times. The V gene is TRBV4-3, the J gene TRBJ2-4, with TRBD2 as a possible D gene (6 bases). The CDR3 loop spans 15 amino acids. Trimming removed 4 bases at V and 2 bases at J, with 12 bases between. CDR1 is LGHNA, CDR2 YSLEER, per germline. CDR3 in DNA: TGCGCCAGCAGCCGCCGACTAGGTCCCAAAAACATTCAGTACTTC. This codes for CASSRRLGPKNIQYF.

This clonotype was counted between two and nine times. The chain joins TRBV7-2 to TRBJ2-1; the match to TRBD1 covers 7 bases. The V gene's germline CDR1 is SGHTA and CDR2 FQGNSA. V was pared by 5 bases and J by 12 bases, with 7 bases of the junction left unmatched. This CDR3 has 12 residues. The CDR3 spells CASSLDRERQFF. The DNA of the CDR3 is TGTGCCAGCAGCCTCGACAGGGAGAGGCAGTTCTTC.

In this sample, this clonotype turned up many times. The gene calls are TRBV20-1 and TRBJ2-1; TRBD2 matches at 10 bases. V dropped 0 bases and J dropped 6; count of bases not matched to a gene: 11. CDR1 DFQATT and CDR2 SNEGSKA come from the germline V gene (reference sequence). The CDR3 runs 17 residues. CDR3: CSARDLGLAGARNEQFF. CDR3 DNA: TGCAGTGCTAGAGATTTGGGGCTAGCGGGAGCTCGCAATGAGCAGTTCTTC.